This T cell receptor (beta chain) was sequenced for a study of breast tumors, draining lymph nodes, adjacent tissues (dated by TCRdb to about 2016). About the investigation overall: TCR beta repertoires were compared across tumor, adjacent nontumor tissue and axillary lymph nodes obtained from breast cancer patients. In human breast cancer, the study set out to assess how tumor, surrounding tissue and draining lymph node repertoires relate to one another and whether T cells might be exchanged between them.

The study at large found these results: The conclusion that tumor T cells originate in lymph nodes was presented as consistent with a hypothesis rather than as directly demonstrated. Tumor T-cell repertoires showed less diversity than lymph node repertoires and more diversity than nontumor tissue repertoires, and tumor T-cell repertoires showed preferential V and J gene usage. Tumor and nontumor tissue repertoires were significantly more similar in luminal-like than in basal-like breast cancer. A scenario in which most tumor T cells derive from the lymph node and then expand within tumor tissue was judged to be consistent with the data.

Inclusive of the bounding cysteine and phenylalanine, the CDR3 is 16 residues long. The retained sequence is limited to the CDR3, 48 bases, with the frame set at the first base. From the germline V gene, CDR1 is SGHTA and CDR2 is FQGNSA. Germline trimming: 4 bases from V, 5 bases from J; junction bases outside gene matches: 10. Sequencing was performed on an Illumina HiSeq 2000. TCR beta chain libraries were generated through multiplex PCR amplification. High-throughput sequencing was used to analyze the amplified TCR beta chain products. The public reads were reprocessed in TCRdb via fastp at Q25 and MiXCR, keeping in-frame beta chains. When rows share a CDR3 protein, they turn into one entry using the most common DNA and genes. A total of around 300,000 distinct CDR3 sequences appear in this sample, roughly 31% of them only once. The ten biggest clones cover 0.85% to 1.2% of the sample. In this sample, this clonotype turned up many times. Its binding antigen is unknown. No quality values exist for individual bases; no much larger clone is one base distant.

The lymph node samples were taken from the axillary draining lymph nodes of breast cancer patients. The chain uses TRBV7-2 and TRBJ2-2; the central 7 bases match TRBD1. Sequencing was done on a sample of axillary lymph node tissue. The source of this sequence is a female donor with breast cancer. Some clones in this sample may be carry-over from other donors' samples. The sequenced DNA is TGTGCCAGCAGCTCCCGGACAGGTTCCAAAACCGGGGAGCTGTTTTTT. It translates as CASSSRTGSKTGELFF.